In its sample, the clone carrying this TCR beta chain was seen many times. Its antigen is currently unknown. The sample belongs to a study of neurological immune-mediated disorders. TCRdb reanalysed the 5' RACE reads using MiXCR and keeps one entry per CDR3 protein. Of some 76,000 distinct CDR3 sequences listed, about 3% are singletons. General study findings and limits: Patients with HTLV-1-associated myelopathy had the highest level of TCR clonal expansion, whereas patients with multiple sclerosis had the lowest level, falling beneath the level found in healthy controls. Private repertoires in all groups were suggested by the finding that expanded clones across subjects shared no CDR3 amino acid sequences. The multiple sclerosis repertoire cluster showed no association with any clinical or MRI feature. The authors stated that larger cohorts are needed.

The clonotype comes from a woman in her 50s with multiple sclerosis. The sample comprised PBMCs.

The CDR3 DNA sequence: TGCGCCAGCACCCTTTTTACGGGGGACGGTGAGCAGTTCTTC. Residues: CASTLFTGDGEQFF. This sequence joins TRBV5-1 and TRBJ2-1; tentatively, D is TRBD2 (6 bases). Germline V gene data show CDR1 as SGHRS and CDR2 as YFSETQ. The CDR3 is 14 residues long. The V end lost 6 bases, the J end lost 9 bases, and 19 bases lay between the germline ends.